This section outlines one TCR beta chain sequence together with its context. The antigen is not known. This sample is drawn from a study of glioma-infiltrating T cells after dendritic cell vaccination. Described time point: after dendritic cell vaccination, including at tumor progression/relapse. Primers: 60 V beta forward and 13 J beta reverse. Measured with immunoSEQ multiplex PCR; TCRdb has only the in-frame clones, and not every one. The sample yields more than 85,000 clones, around 90% seen once. Overall study results and limits: Patients with more pretreatment TILs had longer time to progression and survival.

The CDR3 is 12 residues long. Trimming stripped 3 bases from V and 7 bases from J, with 12 bases between. Germline V lookup: CDR1 SQVTM, CDR2 ANQGSEA. The TCR comes from a human donor with glioblastoma. The chain carries TRBV29-1 and TRBJ1-1; possibly TRBD1 for D (5 bases). Sequenced here: blood, sampled after dendritic cell vaccination. CDR3 residues: CSVESGGNEAFF. CDR3 coding DNA: TGCAGCGTTGAGAGCGGGGGGAATGAAGCTTTCTTT.